This TCR beta chain was identified in a study of T cells in Graves' hyperthyroidism and ophthalmopathy. Regions amplified from RNA transcripts were the TCR beta CDR3 regions. The TCR CDR3 first-round RT-PCR relied on the HTBI primer set. TCRdb recomputed calls from the multiplex PCR reads with MiXCR, one row per CDR3 protein. The data show fewer than 750,000 distinct CDR3 sequences, with more than 12% seen just once and about 12% held by the top ten. This clonotype was seen a few times. Between the trimmed V and J ends, which lost 2 bases and 6 bases, there was a span of 5 bases. Germline V gene lookup returns CDR1 MNHEY and CDR2 SVGEGT. The CDR3 extends over 12 amino acids.

Material: blood. This chain links TRBV6-2 or TRBV6-3 with TRBJ1-5; D not resolved. This TCR derives from a woman aged 45 to 65 with Graves' ophthalmopathy. The CDR3, as DNA: TGTGCCAGCAGTTACCAGCTTCAGCCCCAGCATTTT. Translation gives CASSYQLQPQHF.